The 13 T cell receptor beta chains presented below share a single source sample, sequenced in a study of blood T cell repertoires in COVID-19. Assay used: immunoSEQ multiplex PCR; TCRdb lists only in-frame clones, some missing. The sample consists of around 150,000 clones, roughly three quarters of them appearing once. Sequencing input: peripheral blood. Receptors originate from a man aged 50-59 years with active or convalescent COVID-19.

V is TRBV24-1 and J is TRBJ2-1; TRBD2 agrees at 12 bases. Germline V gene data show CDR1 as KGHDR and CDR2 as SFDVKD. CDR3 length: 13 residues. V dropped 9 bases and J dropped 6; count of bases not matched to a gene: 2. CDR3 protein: CATGLAGTNEQFF. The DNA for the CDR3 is TGTGCCACCGGACTAGCGGGAACCAATGAGCAGTTCTTC.

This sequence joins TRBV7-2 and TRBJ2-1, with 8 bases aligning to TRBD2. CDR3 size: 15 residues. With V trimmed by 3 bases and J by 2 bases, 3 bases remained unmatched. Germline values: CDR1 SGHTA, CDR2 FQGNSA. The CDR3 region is CASSFRAGAYNEQFF. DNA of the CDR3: TGTGCCAGCAGCTTTCGAGCGGGAGCCTACAATGAGCAGTTCTTC.

The CDR3: CSVDGTGMNTEAFF. The CDR3 nucleotides read TGCAGCGTTGATGGGACAGGTATGAACACTGAAGCTTTCTTT. The chain combines TRBV29-1 with TRBJ1-1, with 8 bases fitting TRBD1. The CDR3 extends over 14 amino acids. With V trimmed by 3 bases and J by 0 bases, 3 bases remained unmatched. Per the germline V gene, CDR1 is SQVTM and CDR2 is ANQGSEA.

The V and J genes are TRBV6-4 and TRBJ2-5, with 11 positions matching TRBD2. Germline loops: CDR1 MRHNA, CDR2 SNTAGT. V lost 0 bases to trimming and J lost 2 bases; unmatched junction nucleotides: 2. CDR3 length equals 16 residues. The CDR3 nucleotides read TGTGCCAGCAGTGACTCGGCTAGCGGGGGGCAAGAGACCCAGTACTTC. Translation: CASSDSASGGQETQYF.

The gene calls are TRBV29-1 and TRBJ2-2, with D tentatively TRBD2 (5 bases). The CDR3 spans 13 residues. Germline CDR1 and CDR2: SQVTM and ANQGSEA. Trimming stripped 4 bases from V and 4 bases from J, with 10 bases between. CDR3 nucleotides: TGCAGCGTTGTACGCGGGCCCACCGGGGAGCTGTTTTTT. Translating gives CSVVRGPTGELFF.

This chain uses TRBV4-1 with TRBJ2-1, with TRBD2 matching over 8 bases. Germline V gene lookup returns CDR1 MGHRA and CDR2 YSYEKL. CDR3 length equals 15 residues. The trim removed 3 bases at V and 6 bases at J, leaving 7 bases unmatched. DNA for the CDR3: TGCGCCAGCAGCCACCCGGGACTAGGCGTCAATGAGCAGTTCTTC. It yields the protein CASSHPGLGVNEQFF.

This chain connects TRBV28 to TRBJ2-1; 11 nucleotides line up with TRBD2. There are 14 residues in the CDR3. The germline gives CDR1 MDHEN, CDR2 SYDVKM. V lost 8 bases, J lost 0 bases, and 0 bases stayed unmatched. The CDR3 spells CASGTSGSYNEQFF. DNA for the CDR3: TGTGCCAGCGGGACTAGCGGCTCCTACAATGAGCAGTTCTTC.

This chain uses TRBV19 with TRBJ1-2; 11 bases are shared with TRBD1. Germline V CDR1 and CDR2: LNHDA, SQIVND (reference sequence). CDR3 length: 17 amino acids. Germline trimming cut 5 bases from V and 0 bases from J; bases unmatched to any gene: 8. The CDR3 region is CASSPDRGQHSNYGYTF. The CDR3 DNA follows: TGTGCCAGTAGTCCGGACAGGGGGCAACACTCTAACTATGGCTACACCTTC.

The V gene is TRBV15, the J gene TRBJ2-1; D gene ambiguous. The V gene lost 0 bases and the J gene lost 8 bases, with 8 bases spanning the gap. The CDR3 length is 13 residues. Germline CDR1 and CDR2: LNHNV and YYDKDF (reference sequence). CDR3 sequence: CATSRDRQYEQFF. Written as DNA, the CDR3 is TGTGCCACCAGCAGAGATCGTCAGTATGAGCAGTTCTTC.

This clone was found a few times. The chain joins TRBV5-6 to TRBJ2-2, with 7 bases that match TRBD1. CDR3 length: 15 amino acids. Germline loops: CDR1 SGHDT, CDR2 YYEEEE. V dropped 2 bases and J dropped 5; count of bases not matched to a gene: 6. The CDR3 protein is CASSFRDRATGELFF. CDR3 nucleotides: TGTGCCAGCAGCTTCCGGGACAGAGCGACCGGGGAGCTGTTTTTT.

The CDR3 is CATSRDLPASIYEQYF. Here the CDR3 DNA reads TGTGCCACCAGCAGAGATCTTCCAGCGAGTATATACGAGCAGTACTTC. This chain connects TRBV15 to TRBJ2-7, with D unresolved. This CDR3 is 16 amino acids long. The germline gives CDR1 LNHNV, CDR2 YYDKDF (reference sequence). Trimming removed 0 bases at V and 4 bases at J, with 16 bases between.

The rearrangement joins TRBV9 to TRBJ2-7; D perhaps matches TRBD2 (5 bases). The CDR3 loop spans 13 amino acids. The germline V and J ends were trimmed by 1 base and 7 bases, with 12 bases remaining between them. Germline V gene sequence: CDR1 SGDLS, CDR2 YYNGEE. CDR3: CASSVTPSGEQYF. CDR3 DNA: TGTGCCAGCAGCGTAACCCCCTCGGGGGAGCAGTACTTC.

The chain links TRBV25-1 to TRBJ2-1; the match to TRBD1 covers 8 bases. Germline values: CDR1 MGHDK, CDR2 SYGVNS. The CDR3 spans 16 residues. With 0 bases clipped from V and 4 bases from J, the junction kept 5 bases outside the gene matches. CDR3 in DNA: TGTGCCAGCAGTGAATATAGGACAGGGTCGTACAATGAGCAGTTCTTC. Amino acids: CASSEYRTGSYNEQFF.